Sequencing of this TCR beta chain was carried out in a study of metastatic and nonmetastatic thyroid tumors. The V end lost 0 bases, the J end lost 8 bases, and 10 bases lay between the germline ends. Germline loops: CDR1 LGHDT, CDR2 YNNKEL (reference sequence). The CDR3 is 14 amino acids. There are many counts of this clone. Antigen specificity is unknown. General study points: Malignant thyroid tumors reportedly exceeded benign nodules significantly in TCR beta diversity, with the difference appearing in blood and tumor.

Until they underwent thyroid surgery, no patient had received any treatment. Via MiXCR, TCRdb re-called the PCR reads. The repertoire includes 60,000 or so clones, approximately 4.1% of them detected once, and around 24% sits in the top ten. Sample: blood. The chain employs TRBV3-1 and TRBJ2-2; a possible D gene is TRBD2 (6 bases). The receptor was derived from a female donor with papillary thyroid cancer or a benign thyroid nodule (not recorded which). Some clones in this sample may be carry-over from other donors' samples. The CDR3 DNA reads TGTGCCAGCAGCCAAGATTGGGGAGGAGGGGAGCTGTTTTTT. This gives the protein CASSQDWGGGELFF.